The 10 T cell receptor beta chains listed next were all sequenced from one sample in a study of STAT5B mutations in CD4+ large granular lymphocyte leukemia. Clones were read by immunoSEQ multiplex PCR, and TCRdb kept only the in-frame ones, dropping some. The sample has roughly 29,000 clones; over 70% are singletons. Sample: CD4+ T cells from blood buffy coats. The receptors were gathered from a human donor in good health.

This clone was found once. The chain employs TRBV14 and TRBJ2-7; the D is unclear. The germline CDR1 and CDR2 sequences are SGHDN and FVKESK. The length of the CDR3 is 13 residues. Between the trimmed V and J ends, which lost 1 base and 3 bases, there was a span of 7 bases. The DNA for the CDR3 is TGTGCCAGCAGCCAAGGAGTCCTCTACGAGCAGTACTTC. Translation gives CASSQGVLYEQYF.

There are a few counts of this clone. The chain links TRBV7-9 to TRBJ1-4; no reliable D call. V was cut by 0 bases and J by 4 bases, with 3 bases left in between. Germline values: CDR1 SEHNR, CDR2 FQNEAQ (reference sequence). This CDR3 has 13 residues. CDR3 sequence: CASSLASNEKLFF. For the CDR3, the DNA is TGTGCCAGCAGCTTAGCCAGTAATGAAAAACTGTTTTTT.

V usage is TRBV30 and J usage is TRBJ2-2; D is perhaps TRBD1 (5 bases). The CDR3 extends over 13 amino acids. V shed 0 bases and J shed 6 bases, with 8 bases lying between them. The germline gives CDR1 GTSNPN, CDR2 SVGIG (reference sequence). CDR3 sequence reads: CAWSVRVPGELFF. In DNA form, the CDR3 reads TGTGCCTGGAGTGTCAGGGTCCCCGGGGAGCTGTTTTTT.

The V call is TRBV19, the J call TRBJ2-3, with 7 bases matching TRBD2. The CDR3 consists of 15 residues. With 4 bases clipped from V and 1 base from J, the junction kept 5 bases outside the gene matches. Germline V gene sequence: CDR1 LNHDA, CDR2 SQIVND (reference sequence). CDR3: CASSTTGGGTDTQYF. The CDR3 bases are TGTGCCAGTAGTACCACGGGGGGAGGCACAGATACGCAGTATTTT.

The genes are TRBV19 and TRBJ2-5; no clear D gene. Looked up from germline, CDR1 is LNHDA and CDR2 is SQIVND (reference sequence). The CDR3 loop spans 12 amino acids. V lost 4 bases and J 5 bases, leaving 8 bases between the germline ends. The CDR3 here is CASSRGAETQYF. CDR3 nucleotide sequence: TGTGCCAGTAGTAGGGGTGCCGAGACCCAGTACTTC.

V usage is TRBV6-1 and J usage is TRBJ2-1; the match to TRBD2 covers 7 bases. Unmatched junction bases numbered 4, after V lost 4 bases and J lost 7 bases. Germline CDR1 is MNHNS and CDR2 is SASEGT. CDR3 length: 13 amino acids. The CDR3 protein is CASSGGLTNEQFF. The CDR3 DNA follows: TGTGCCAGCAGTGGGGGACTAACGAATGAGCAGTTCTTC.

The chain is built from TRBV5-1 and TRBJ1-6, with a weak D call TRBD1 (6 bases). The CDR3 is made up of 17 amino acids. Deletions cut 2 bases from V and 4 bases from J, with 16 bases between. Germline V gene sequence: CDR1 SGHRS, CDR2 YFSETQ. CDR3 nucleotide sequence: TGCGCCAGCAGCTTTCTGGACAGAGAGAATTATAATTCACCCCTCCACTTT. Translating gives CASSFLDRENYNSPLHF. Using reference TRBV5-1 and TRBJ1-6 for the parts outside the CDR3, the full variable domain is KAGVTQTPRYLIKTRGQQVTLSCSPISGHRSVSWYQQTPGQGLQFLFEYFSETQRNKGNFPGRFSGRQFSNSRSEMNVSTLELGDSALYLCASSFLDRENYNSPLHFGNGTRLTVT.

The rearrangement uses TRBV5-1 and TRBJ1-6, with a possible D match to TRBD1 (5 bases). The CDR3 is made up of 14 amino acids. Between the trimmed V and J ends, which lost 0 bases and 10 bases, there was a span of 11 bases. The germline CDR1 and CDR2 sequences are SGHRS and YFSETQ. The CDR3 protein is CASSLVGLGSPLHF. CDR3 sequence (DNA): TGCGCCAGCAGCTTGGTGGGGCTGGGCTCACCCCTCCACTTT.

The CDR3 DNA is TGTGCCAGCAGCGCCTTCGGACTAGCGACAGATACGCAGTATTTT. Translated: CASSAFGLATDTQYF. J is TRBJ2-3 and V is TRBV9, with 9 bases that match TRBD2. CDR3 length equals 15 residues. CDR1 and CDR2 (germline): SGDLS, YYNGEE. V dropped 3 bases and J dropped 3; count of bases not matched to a gene: 5.

The chain combines TRBV27 with TRBJ2-1; TRBD1 or TRBD2 may be the D gene (5 bases each). The V end lost 5 bases, the J end lost 7 bases, and 12 bases lay between the germline ends. From germline, CDR1 is MNHEY and CDR2 SMNVEV (reference sequence). The CDR3 runs 13 residues. CDR3 nucleotides: TGTGCCAGCAGTCGGCAGGGCGGGAATGAGCAGTTCTTC. Its protein is CASSRQGGNEQFF.